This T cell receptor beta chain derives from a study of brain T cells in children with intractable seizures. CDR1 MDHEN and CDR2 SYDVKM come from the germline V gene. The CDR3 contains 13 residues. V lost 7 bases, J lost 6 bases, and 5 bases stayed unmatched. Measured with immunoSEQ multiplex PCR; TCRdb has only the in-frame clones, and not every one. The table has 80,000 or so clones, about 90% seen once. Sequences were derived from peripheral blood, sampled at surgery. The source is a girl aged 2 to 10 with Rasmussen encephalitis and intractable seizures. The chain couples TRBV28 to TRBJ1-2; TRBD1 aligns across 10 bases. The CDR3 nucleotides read TGTGCCAGCACCCCGGGACAGGGGAATGGCTACACCTTC. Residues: CASTPGQGNGYTF.